Listed below are T cell receptor beta chains from one sample, sequenced in a study of shared T cell receptors in the human thymus. Assay: immunoSEQ multiplex PCR; the TCRdb copy retains only in-frame clones and omits some. In the table there are about 730,000 clones, 80% to 90% of which are singletons. These data were also filed under a second study, of human thymus T cells.

Sequencing input: thymocytes. The receptors stem from a girl under two years old with a congenital heart defect. Each CDR3 is given with its conserved first and last residue. D genes are given only for firm matches. Only part of the rows carry a size: once, few, many, or a class if the clone is expanded.

d_gene	v_gene	j_gene	abundance	CDR3aa	CDR3nt
.	TRBV4-3	TRBJ1-6	.	CASSQQAQDTSYNSPLHF	TGCGCCAGCAGCCAACAGGCCCAAGACACTTCCTATAATTCACCCCTCCACTTT
.	TRBV7-3	TRBJ2-5	.	CASSLLGLIVSGKETQYF	TGTGCCAGCAGCTTACTCGGGTTGATTGTCTCGGGGAAAGAGACCCAGTACTTC
TRBD2	TRBV5-1	TRBJ2-3	.	CASSPPRRCGGADTQYF	TGCGCCAGCAGCCCTCCCCGACGGTGCGGGGGAGCAGATACGCAGTATTTT
TRBD1	TRBV5-1	TRBJ2-5	.	CASSLTGGSETQYF	TGCGCCAGCAGCTTGACAGGGGGCTCGGAGACCCAGTACTTC
TRBD1	TRBV6-1	TRBJ1-6	few	CASSDWTGVIDSPLHF	TGTGCCAGCAGTGACTGGACAGGGGTTATTGATTCACCCCTCCACTTT
.	TRBV15	TRBJ2-7	.	CATSKRGPYEQYF	TGTGCCACCAGCAAGAGAGGTCCCTACGAGCAGTACTTC
.	TRBV4-1	TRBJ1-2	.	CASSQLGFKHLTGGYTF	TGCGCCAGCAGCCAGCTAGGTTTTAAACATCTAACTGGTGGCTACACCTTC
.	TRBV7-6	TRBJ1-1	.	CASSSHSMNTEAFF	TGTGCCAGCAGCTCCCACTCCATGAACACTGAAGCTTTCTTT
TRBD2	TRBV23-1	TRBJ2-7	.	CASSQWGASSGGLIHEQYF	TGCGCCAGCAGTCAGTGGGGGGCGTCTAGCGGGGGGCTGATCCACGAGCAGTACTTC
.	TRBV7-9	TRBJ1-5	.	CASSLDLENFRAGNQPQHF	TGTGCCAGCAGCTTAGACCTCGAAAATTTCAGGGCTGGCAATCAGCCCCAGCATTTT
.	TRBV28	TRBJ1-1	.	CASSPNNGAEAFF	TGTGCCAGCAGCCCAAATAATGGGGCCGAAGCTTTCTTT
.	TRBV5-6	TRBJ1-1	.	CASSWGVGEEAFF	TGTGCCAGCAGCTGGGGAGTCGGCGAGGAAGCTTTCTTT
TRBD1	TRBV5-4	TRBJ1-2	.	CASSLVQGASGYGYTF	TGTGCCAGCAGCTTGGTCCAGGGGGCGAGCGGCTATGGCTACACCTTC
TRBD1	TRBV7-6	TRBJ1-4	.	CASSLRTGENEKLFF	TGTGCCAGCAGCTTAAGGACAGGGGAGAATGAAAAACTGTTTTTT
TRBD1	TRBV11-2	TRBJ2-1	few	CASSLWGRTGSYNEQFF	TGTGCCAGCAGCTTATGGGGACGGACAGGGAGCTACAATGAGCAGTTCTTC
TRBD2	TRBV5-5	TRBJ2-1	.	CASSSSGEGNEQFF	TGTGCCAGCAGCTCCTCGGGGGAGGGCAATGAGCAGTTCTTC
TRBD2	TRBV10-3	TRBJ2-7	.	CAISSLAGYPYEQYF	TGTGCCATCAGTTCACTAGCGGGGTATCCCTACGAGCAGTACTTC
TRBD2	TRBV19	TRBJ2-7	.	CASSKGLAGEQYF	TGTGCCAGTAGTAAGGGACTAGCGGGGGAGCAGTACTTC
.	TRBV5-5	TRBJ1-2	.	CASSPRRGYTF	TGTGCCAGCAGCCCCCGTCGTGGCTACACCTTC
TRBD1	TRBV10-3	TRBJ1-6	.	CAISSRTGGYNSPLHF	TGTGCCATCAGTTCAAGGACAGGGGGCTATAATTCACCCCTCCACTTT
.	TRBV5-1	TRBJ2-7	.	CASSFGGSSYEQYF	TGCGCCAGCAGCTTCGGAGGATCCTCCTACGAGCAGTACTTC
.	TRBV27	TRBJ2-2	.	CASSSRGGTGELFF	TGTGCCAGCAGTAGTAGGGGTGGGACCGGGGAGCTGTTTTTT
.	TRBV5-1	TRBJ1-2	.	CASSLGVSGNGYTF	TGCGCCAGCAGCTTAGGGGTTAGTGGCAATGGCTACACCTTC
.	TRBV28	TRBJ1-5	once	CASTPRSTDAGSWSNQPQHF	TGTGCCAGCACCCCACGCTCCACCGACGCGGGCAGTTGGAGCAATCAGCCCCAGCATTTT
.	TRBV25-1	TRBJ1-6	once	CASSPRIDSYSPLHF	TGTGCCAGCAGCCCAAGAATCGACAGTTATTCACCCCTCCACTTT
.	TRBV6-6	TRBJ2-5	.	CASSCSGTLEETQYF	TGTGCCAGCAGTTGCTCCGGGACACTCGAAGAGACCCAGTACTTC
.	TRBV25-1	TRBJ1-1	.	CASSDRGEAFF	TGTGCCAGCAGTGATAGAGGTGAAGCTTTCTTT
.	TRBV5-1	TRBJ1-2	.	CASRPRQDYYGYTF	TGCGCCAGCAGACCCCGACAGGATTACTATGGCTACACCTTC
TRBD1	TRBV30	TRBJ2-2	few	CAWQLRDRGTGELFF	TGTGCCTGGCAACTCCGGGACAGGGGAACCGGGGAGCTGTTTTTT
TRBD2	TRBV5-6	TRBJ2-3	.	CASSLERGVTDTQYF	TGTGCCAGCAGCTTGGAGCGGGGGGTCACAGATACGCAGTATTTT
.	TRBV11-2	TRBJ1-1	.	CASSPTNTEAFF	TGTGCCAGCAGCCCTACGAACACTGAAGCTTTCTTT
.	TRBV9	TRBJ2-4	.	CASSVVPAELRGAKNIQYF	TGTGCCAGCAGCGTAGTCCCCGCGGAATTGAGGGGGGCCAAAAACATTCAGTACTTC
.	TRBV29-1	TRBJ1-5	.	CSVVAAKNQPQHF	TGCAGCGTTGTTGCAGCGAAAAATCAGCCCCAGCATTTT
.	TRBV7-2	TRBJ2-3	.	CASSLNLNGGRAARGTQYF	TGTGCCAGCAGCCTAAACCTCAACGGGGGGCGGGCCGCACGGGGTACGCAGTATTTT
.	TRBV9	TRBJ1-2	.	CASSVGVGEADGYTF	TGTGCCAGCAGCGTAGGGGTGGGGGAGGCCGATGGCTACACCTTC
TRBD2	TRBV4-3	TRBJ2-3	.	CASSQSLSGGDTDTQYF	TGCGCCAGCAGCCAATCCCTTAGCGGGGGAGACACAGATACGCAGTATTTT